This TCR beta chain is drawn from a study of cytomegalovirus exposure and HLA in healthy donors. Primers: 60 Vbeta forward and 13 Jbeta reverse. Generated by immunoSEQ multiplex PCR, the TCRdb table keeps only in-frame clones and is missing some. Here the sample spans nearly 110,000 clones, about 80% being singletons. This TCR was recovered from a young man in good health and CMV-seropositive. Sequences were obtained from PBMCs.

CDR3 in amino acids: CASSSRAGTNTGELFF. The CDR3 DNA sequence: TGTGCCAGCAGCTCCCGAGCGGGGACGAACACCGGGGAGCTGTTTTTT. V and J are TRBV9 and TRBJ2-2, with 7 bases lining up with TRBD2. V gave up 4 bases and J gave up 0 bases; unmatched junction bases: 6. Germline V gene sequence: CDR1 SGDLS, CDR2 YYNGEE. The CDR3 has 16 amino acids.